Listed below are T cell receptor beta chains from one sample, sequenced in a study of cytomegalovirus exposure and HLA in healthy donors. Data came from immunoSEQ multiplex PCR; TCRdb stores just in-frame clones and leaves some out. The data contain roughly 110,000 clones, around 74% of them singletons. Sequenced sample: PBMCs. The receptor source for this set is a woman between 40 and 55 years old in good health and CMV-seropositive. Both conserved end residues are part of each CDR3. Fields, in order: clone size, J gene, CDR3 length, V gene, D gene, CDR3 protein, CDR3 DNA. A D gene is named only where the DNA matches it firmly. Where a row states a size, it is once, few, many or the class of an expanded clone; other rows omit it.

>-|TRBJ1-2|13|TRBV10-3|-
CAISDGVIEGYTF
TGTGCCATCAGTGACGGGGTAATAGAAGGCTACACCTTC
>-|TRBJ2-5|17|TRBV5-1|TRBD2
CASSLALAGGPQETQYF
TGCGCCAGCAGCTTGGCGCTAGCGGGGGGACCGCAAGAGACCCAGTACTTC
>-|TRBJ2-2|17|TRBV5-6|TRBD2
CASSYKWASGNTGELFF
TGTGCCAGCAGCTATAAATGGGCTAGCGGCAACACCGGGGAGCTGTTTTTT
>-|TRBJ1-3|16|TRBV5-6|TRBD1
CASSSLTGEVGNTIYF
TGTGCCAGCAGCTCCTTAACAGGGGAGGTCGGAAACACCATATATTTT
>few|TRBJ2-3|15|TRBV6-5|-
CASSYRGVSTDTQYF
TGTGCCAGCAGTTACAGAGGAGTTAGCACAGATACGCAGTATTTT
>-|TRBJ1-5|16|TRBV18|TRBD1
CASSPGRTGRIEPQHF
TGTGCCAGCTCACCCGGAAGGACAGGTCGTATTGAACCCCAGCATTTT
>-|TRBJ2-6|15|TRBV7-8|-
CASSQGFWGANVLTF
TGTGCCAGCTCTCAGGGTTTCTGGGGGGCCAACGTCCTGACTTTC
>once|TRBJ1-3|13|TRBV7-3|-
CASRRGRKYTIYF
TGTGCCAGCAGAAGGGGGAGAAAGTACACCATATATTTT
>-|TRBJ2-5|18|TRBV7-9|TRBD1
CASRSRRTGGNLQETQYF
TGTGCCAGCAGATCTAGGAGGACAGGGGGCAACCTTCAAGAGACCCAGTACTTC
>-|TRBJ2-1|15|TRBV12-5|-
CASGWSLGGGSGQFF
TGTGCTAGTGGTTGGTCCTTAGGGGGGGGTTCTGGGCAGTTCTTC
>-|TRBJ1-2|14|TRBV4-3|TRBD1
CASSHDRGNYGYTF
TGCGCCAGCAGCCATGACAGGGGTAACTATGGCTACACCTTC
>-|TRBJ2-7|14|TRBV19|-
CASSSSGMGYEQYF
TGTGCCAGTAGTTCGTCAGGGATGGGGTACGAGCAGTACTTC
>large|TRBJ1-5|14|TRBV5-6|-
CASSLNQANQPQHF
TGTGCCAGCAGCTTAAACCAGGCCAATCAGCCCCAGCATTTT
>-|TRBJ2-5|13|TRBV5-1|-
CASSFTVQETQYF
TGCGCCAGCAGCTTTACAGTCCAAGAGACCCAGTACTTC
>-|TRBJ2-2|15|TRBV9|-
CASSVNPLAPGELFF
TGTGCCAGCAGCGTCAACCCCCTAGCCCCCGGGGAGCTGTTTTTT
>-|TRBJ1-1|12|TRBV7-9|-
CSSSLSNTEAFF
TGTTCCAGCAGCTTATCTAACACTGAAGCTTTCTTT
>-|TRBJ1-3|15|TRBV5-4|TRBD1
CASSLSGTGRNTIYF
TGTGCCAGCAGCCTGTCCGGGACAGGGAGAAACACCATATATTTT
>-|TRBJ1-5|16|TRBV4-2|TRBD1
CASSHHRQGLSQPQHF
TGTGCCAGCAGCCATCATCGACAGGGTCTGTCTCAGCCCCAGCATTTT
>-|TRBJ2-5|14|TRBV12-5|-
CASALREVQETQYF
TGTGCTAGTGCCCTCAGGGAGGTCCAAGAGACCCAGTACTTC
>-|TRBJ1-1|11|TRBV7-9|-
CASSLDRIAFF
TGTGCCAGCAGCCTCGACAGAATAGCTTTCTTT
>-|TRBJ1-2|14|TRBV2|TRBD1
CASSVSRGMEGYTF
TGTGCCAGCAGTGTTAGCAGGGGGATGGAGGGCTACACCTTC
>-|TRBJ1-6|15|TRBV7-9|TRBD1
CASSKDRGMNSPLHF
TGTGCCAGCAGCAAAGACAGGGGGATGAATTCACCCCTCCACTTT
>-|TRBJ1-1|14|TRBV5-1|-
CASSLDSLNTEAFF
TGCGCCAGCAGCCTGGACAGCCTGAACACTGAAGCTTTCTTT
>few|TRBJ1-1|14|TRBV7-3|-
CASSLNAQNTEAFF
TGTGCCAGCAGCTTAAACGCACAGAACACTGAAGCTTTCTTT
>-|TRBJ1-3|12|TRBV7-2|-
CASSQAPNTIYF
TGTGCCAGCAGCCAGGCCCCAAACACCATATATTTT
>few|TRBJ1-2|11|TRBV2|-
CASSPSYGYTF
TGTGCCAGCAGTCCCAGCTATGGCTACACCTTC
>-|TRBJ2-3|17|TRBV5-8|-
CASSPGWGGQYTDTQYF
TGTGCCAGCAGCCCAGGGTGGGGGGGCCAATACACAGATACGCAGTATTTT
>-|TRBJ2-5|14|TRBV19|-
CASSLDRYQETQYF
TGTGCCAGTAGTCTCGACAGGTATCAAGAGACCCAGTACTTC
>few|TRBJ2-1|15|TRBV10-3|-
CAISPQGGLSDEQFF
TGTGCCATCAGTCCACAGGGAGGGTTATCGGATGAGCAGTTCTTC
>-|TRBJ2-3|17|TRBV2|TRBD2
CASTGTRLAGSTDTQYF
TGTGCCAGCACCGGAACCCGACTAGCGGGGAGCACAGATACGCAGTATTTT
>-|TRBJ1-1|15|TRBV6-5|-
CASSYSDSINTEAFF
TGTGCCAGCAGTTACTCGGACAGTATAAACACTGAAGCTTTCTTT
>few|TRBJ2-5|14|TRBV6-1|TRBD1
CASRKEVRGETQYF
TGTGCCAGCAGGAAAGAGGTCAGGGGGGAGACCCAGTACTTC
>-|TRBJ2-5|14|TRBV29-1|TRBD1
CSAVVGTGRETQYF
TGCAGCGCCGTAGTCGGGACAGGGAGAGAGACCCAGTACTTC
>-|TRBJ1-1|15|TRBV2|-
CASSEAGASSSEAFF
TGTGCCAGCAGTGAAGCAGGGGCGTCGAGTTCGGAAGCTTTCTTT
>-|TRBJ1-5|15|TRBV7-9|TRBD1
CASSYTQGPNQPQHF
TGTGCCAGCAGCTACACACAGGGGCCGAATCAGCCCCAGCATTTT
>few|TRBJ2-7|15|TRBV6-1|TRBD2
CASSRLAGGGDEQYF
TGTGCCAGCAGTCGCCTAGCGGGCGGGGGGGACGAGCAGTACTTC
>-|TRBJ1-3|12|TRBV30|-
CAWSPGGNTIYF
TGTGCCTGGAGCCCGGGAGGAAACACCATATATTTT
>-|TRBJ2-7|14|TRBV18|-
CASTPLDGNYEQYF
TGTGCCAGCACCCCTCTGGACGGGAACTACGAGCAGTACTTC
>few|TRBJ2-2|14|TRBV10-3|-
CAISGPPNTGELFF
TGTGCCATCAGTGGGCCACCGAACACCGGGGAGCTGTTTTTT
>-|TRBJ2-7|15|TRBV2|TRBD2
CASSVTSGTIYEQYF
TGTGCCAGCAGTGTGACTAGCGGAACGATCTACGAGCAGTACTTC
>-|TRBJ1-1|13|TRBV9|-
CASSVQGYTEAFF
TGTGCCAGCAGCGTCCAGGGTTACACTGAAGCTTTCTTT
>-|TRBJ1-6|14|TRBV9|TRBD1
CASSLRTGLSPLHF
TGTGCCAGCAGCTTACGGACAGGTCTTTCACCCCTCCACTTT
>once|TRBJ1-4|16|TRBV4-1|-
CASSQGWGATNEKLFF
TGCGCCAGCAGCCAAGGGTGGGGGGCAACTAATGAAAAACTGTTTTTT
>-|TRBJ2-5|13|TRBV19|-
CASSGQLQETQYF
TGTGCCAGTAGTGGACAGCTTCAAGAGACCCAGTACTTC
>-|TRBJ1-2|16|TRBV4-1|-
CASSQDRSTTNYGYTF
TGCGCCAGCAGCCAAGATAGGAGTACTACTAACTATGGCTACACCTTC
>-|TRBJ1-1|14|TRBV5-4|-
CASSLGQMNTEAFF
TGTGCCAGCAGCTTAGGACAGATGAACACTGAAGCTTTCTTT